This entry concerns a single TCR beta chain. The data belong to a study of cytomegalovirus exposure and HLA in healthy donors. Looked up from germline, CDR1 is ENHRY and CDR2 is SYGVKD. The V end lost 3 bases, the J end lost 6 bases, and 8 bases lay between the germline ends. The CDR3 has 13 amino acids. Vbeta (60) and Jbeta (13) primers were used in the PCR. The assay was immunoSEQ multiplex PCR, and TCRdb's table has in-frame clones only and misses some. The sample yields about 150,000 clones, around 83% seen once. Source material: PBMCs. The receptor was isolated from a man aged 25-45 years in good health and CMV-seropositive. The genes are TRBV10-3 and TRBJ2-2; unclear D gene. DNA for the CDR3: TGTGCCATCAGTGAAGAGCGAGCCGGGGAGCTGTTTTTT. It specifies CAISEERAGELFF.